This T cell receptor (beta chain) was recovered during a study of blood T cells in healthy people across ages. For the second PCR, which ran for 7 to 11 cycles, a sample-barcoded 5' primer and a J-beta primer mix were used. TCRdb re-analysed the 5' RACE reads in MiXCR, keeping a single row per CDR3 protein. This table has roughly 860,000 distinct CDR3 sequences, 60% to 80% appearing once. Per sample, a minimum of 6.5 million PBMCs were isolated. Overall study results and limits: Roughly linear age-related decline in beta diversity appeared, significant by age around 36.

Of note for this clonotype: Its antigen is undetermined.

V shed 3 bases, J shed 10 bases, and the junction held 5 bases outside the gene matches. CDR3 length: 15 amino acids. Germline V gene sequence: CDR1 KGHSY, CDR2 FQNENV. The sample comprised blood. The receptor was isolated from a man under 40 in good health. V is TRBV16 and J is TRBJ1-6; TRBD1 matches at 11 bases. The CDR3 here is CASSQGTGGRSPLHF. The CDR3 DNA sequence: TGTGCCAGCAGCCAGGGGACAGGGGGACGGTCACCCCTCCACTTT.